There are a few counts of the clone carrying this T cell receptor beta chain. This sample stems from a study of identical twins. Germline V lookup: CDR1 SGHRS, CDR2 YFSETQ. Trimming left V 0 bases short and J 4 bases short, with 20 bases between. The CDR3 totals 17 residues. One entry per CDR3 protein, called by TCRdb with MiXCR from the 5' RACE reads. This sample carries some 1,700,000 distinct CDR3 sequences, 25% to 35% of them seen once, and the ten largest clones take 0.27%. The clonotype originates from a newborn girl in good health. Input material: cord blood. The V and J genes are TRBV5-1 and TRBJ2-7, with D tentatively TRBD2 (7 bases). The CDR3 region has the DNA TGCGCCAGCAGCTTGGTCGGCGCGGGGGACACCATTTACGAGCAGTACTTC. Amino acids: CASSLVGAGDTIYEQYF. Full variable domain (rest looked up from reference TRBV5-1 and TRBJ2-7): KAGVTQTPRYLIKTRGQQVTLSCSPISGHRSVSWYQQTPGQGLQFLFEYFSETQRNKGNFPGRFSGRQFSNSRSEMNVSTLELGDSALYLCASSLVGAGDTIYEQYFGPGTRLTVT.